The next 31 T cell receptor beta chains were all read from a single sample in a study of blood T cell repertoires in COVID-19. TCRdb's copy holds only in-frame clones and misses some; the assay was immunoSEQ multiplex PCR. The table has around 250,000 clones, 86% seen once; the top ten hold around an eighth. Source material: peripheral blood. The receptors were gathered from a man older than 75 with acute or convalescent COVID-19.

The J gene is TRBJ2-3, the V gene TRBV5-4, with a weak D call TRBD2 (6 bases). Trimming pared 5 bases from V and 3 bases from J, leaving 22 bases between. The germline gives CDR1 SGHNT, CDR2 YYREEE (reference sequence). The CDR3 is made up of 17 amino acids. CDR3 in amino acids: CASRIGVGGLVTDTQYF. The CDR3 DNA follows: TGTGCCAGCAGAATTGGAGTCGGGGGATTGGTGACAGATACGCAGTATTTT.

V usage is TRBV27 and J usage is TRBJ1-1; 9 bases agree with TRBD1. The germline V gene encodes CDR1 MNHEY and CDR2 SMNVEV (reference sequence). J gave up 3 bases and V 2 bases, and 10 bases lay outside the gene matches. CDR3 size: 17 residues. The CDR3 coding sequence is TGTGCCAGCAGTTTAATCCTTAACAGGGGGCGAGACACTGAAGCTTTCTTT. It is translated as CASSLILNRGRDTEAFF.

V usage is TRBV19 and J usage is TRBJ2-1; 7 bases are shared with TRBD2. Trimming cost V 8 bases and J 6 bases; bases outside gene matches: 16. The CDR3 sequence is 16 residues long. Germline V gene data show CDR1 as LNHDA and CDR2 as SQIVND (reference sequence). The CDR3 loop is CASAPSAGARSNEQFF. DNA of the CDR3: TGTGCCAGTGCCCCCTCCGCGGGAGCACGATCCAATGAGCAGTTCTTC.

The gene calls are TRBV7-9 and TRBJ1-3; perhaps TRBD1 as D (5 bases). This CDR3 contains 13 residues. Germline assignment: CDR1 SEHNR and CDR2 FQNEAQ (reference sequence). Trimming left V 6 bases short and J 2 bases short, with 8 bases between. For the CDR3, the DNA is TGTGCCAGCAGGGAAGGGGCTGGAAACACCATATATTTT. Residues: CASREGAGNTIYF. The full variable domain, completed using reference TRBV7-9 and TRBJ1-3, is DTGVSQNPRHKITKRGQNVTFRCDPISEHNRLYWYRQTLGQGPEFLTYFQNEAQLEKSRLLSDRFSAERPKGSFSTLEIQRTEQGDSAMYLCASREGAGNTIYFGEGSWLTVV.

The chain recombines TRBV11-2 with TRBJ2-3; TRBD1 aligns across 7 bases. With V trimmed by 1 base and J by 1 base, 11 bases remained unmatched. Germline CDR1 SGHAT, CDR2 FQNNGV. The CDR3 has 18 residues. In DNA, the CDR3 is TGTGCCAGCAGCTTAGGACAGGGTCAAGCCGCACGCACAGATACGCAGTATTTT. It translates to CASSLGQGQAARTDTQYF.

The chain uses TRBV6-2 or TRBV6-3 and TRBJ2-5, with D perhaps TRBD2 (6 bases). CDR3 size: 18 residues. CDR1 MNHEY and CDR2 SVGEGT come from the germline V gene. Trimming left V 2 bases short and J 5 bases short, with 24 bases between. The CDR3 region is CASSYPWGNTREFETQYF. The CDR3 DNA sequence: TGTGCCAGCAGTTACCCATGGGGTAACACCCGGGAGTTCGAGACCCAGTACTTC.

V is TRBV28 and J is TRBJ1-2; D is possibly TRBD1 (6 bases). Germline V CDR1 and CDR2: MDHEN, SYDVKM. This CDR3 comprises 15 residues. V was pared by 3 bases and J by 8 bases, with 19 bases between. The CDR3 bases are TGTGCCAGCAGTTTCAGGACAGCAGTTCAGGGCGGCTACACCTTC. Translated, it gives CASSFRTAVQGGYTF.

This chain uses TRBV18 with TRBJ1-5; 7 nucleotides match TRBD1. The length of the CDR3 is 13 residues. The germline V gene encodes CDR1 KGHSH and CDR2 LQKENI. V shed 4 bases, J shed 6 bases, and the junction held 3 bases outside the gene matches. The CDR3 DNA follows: TGTGCCAGCTCACTAGGACAGGTTCAGCCCCAGCATTTT. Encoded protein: CASSLGQVQPQHF.

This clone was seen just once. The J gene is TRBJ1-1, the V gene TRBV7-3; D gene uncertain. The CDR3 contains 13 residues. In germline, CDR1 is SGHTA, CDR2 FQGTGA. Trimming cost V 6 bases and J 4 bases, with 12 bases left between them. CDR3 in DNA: TGTGCCAGCAGGCTAAGGGAGGGCACTGAAGCTTTCTTT. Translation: CASRLREGTEAFF.

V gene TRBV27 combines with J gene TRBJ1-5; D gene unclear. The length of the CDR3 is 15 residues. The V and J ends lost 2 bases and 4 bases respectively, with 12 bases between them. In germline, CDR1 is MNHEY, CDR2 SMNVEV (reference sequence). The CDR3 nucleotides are TGTGCCAGCAGTTTAGTATGGGCAGCAAATCAGCCCCAGCATTTT. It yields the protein CASSLVWAANQPQHF.

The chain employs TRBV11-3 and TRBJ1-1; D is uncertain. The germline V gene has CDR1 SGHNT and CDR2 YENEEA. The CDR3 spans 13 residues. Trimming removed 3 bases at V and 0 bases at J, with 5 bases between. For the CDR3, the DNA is TGTGCCAGCAGCTTGAGTATGAACACTGAAGCTTTCTTT. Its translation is CASSLSMNTEAFF.

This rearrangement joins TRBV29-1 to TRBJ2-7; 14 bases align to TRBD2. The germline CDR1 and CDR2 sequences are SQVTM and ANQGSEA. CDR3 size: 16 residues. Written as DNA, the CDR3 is TGCAGTTTCCTAGGACTAGCGGGAGGTCAAGCCTACGAGCAGTACTTC. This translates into CSFLGLAGGQAYEQYF.

The CDR3 reads CASSGQGRTTGELFF. DNA for the CDR3: TGTGCCAGCAGCGGACAGGGACGGACCACCGGGGAGCTGTTTTTT. The chain uses TRBV28 and TRBJ2-2; 8 bases are a match to TRBD1. The CDR3 totals 15 residues. From germline, CDR1 is MDHEN and CDR2 SYDVKM. V shed 6 bases, J shed 4 bases, and the junction held 7 bases outside the gene matches.

DNA for the CDR3: TGTGCCACCAGCAATGACAGGGATTCGCGACAGCCCCAGCATTTT. Translating gives CATSNDRDSRQPQHF. The rearrangement links TRBV15 to TRBJ1-5; 7 positions agree with TRBD1. Trimming took 4 bases from V and 7 from J; bases not matched to a gene: 10. The CDR3 contains 15 residues. CDR1 LNHNV and CDR2 YYDKDF come from the germline V gene (reference sequence).

The CDR3 sequence: CASSQGPLQRTVAYEQYF. The CDR3 nucleotides are TGCGCCAGCAGCCAAGGCCCCTTACAAAGGACTGTAGCCTACGAGCAGTACTTC. The V and J genes are TRBV4-1 and TRBJ2-7, with TRBD2 as a possible D gene (5 bases). V dropped 1 base and J dropped 2 bases, with 21 bases sitting between them. CDR1 is MGHRA and CDR2 is YSYEKL in the germline V gene. CDR3 length: 18 residues.

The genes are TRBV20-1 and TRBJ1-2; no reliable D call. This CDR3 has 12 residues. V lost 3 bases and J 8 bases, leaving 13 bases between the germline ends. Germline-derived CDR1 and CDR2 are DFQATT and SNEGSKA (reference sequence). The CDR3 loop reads CSASPRMEGYTF. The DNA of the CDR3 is TGCAGTGCTAGTCCGAGAATGGAGGGCTACACCTTC.

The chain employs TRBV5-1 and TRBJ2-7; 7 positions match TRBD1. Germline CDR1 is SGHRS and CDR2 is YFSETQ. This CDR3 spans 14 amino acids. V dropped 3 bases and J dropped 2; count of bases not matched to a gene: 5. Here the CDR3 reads CASSSGTVTYEQYF. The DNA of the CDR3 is TGCGCCAGCAGCTCCGGGACAGTGACCTACGAGCAGTACTTC.

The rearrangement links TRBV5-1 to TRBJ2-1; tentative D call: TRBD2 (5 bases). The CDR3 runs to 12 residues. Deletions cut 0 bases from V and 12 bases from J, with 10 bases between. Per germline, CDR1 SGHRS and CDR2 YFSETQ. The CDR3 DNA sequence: TGCGCCAGCAGCTTGGCCTCACGGGGGCAGTTCTTC. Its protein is CASSLASRGQFF.

The CDR3 bases are TGTGCCAGCAGTCCTCCGGGACTAGCGGGAGTGGGCGATACGCAGTATTTT. Amino acid sequence: CASSPPGLAGVGDTQYF. The V and J genes are TRBV28 and TRBJ2-3; TRBD2 agrees at 14 bases. V lost 5 bases to trimming and J lost 6 bases; unmatched junction nucleotides: 10. This CDR3 is built from 17 residues. From germline, CDR1 is MDHEN and CDR2 SYDVKM.

CDR3 bases: TGTGCCAGCAGCTCCCGGAGTGTGGGGGCTGCGACCCAGTACTTC. Protein product: CASSSRSVGAATQYF. The V and J genes are TRBV5-4 and TRBJ2-5, with D tentatively TRBD1 (6 bases). Germline V gene sequence: CDR1 SGHNT, CDR2 YYREEE (reference sequence). The CDR3 sequence is 15 residues long. Trimming cost V 3 bases and J 7 bases, with 19 bases left between them.

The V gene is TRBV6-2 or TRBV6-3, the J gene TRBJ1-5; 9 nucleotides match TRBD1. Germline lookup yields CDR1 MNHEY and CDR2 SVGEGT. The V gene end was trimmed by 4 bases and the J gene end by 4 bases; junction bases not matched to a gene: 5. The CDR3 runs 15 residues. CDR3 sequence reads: CASSSADRGNQPQHF. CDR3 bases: TGTGCCAGCAGTTCCGCCGACAGGGGGAATCAGCCCCAGCATTTT.

CDR3 residues: CATSDGGGYEQYF. The CDR3 DNA follows: TGTGCCACCAGTGACGGCGGAGGGTACGAGCAGTACTTC. V usage is TRBV24-1 and J usage is TRBJ2-7, with TRBD2 as a possible D gene (6 bases). This CDR3 contains 13 residues. The germline V and J ends were trimmed by 4 bases and 4 bases, with 10 bases remaining between them. Germline V gene sequence: CDR1 KGHDR, CDR2 SFDVKD.

The CDR3 here is CAISPGLIYGYTF. Written as DNA, the CDR3 is TGTGCCATCAGCCCGGGACTGATCTATGGCTACACCTTC. The chain recombines TRBV10-3 with TRBJ1-2; maybe TRBD1 (5 bases). CDR1 ENHRY and CDR2 SYGVKD come from the germline V gene. V lost 6 bases, J lost 4 bases, and 12 bases lay in between. The CDR3 is 13 amino acids.

The CDR3: CASSRRTGDNTEAFF. The CDR3 DNA reads as TGTGCCAGCTCACGACGGACAGGGGATAACACTGAAGCTTTCTTT. This chain joins TRBV18 and TRBJ1-1; 9 nucleotides line up with TRBD1. There are 15 residues in the CDR3. Trimming took 4 bases from V and 2 from J; bases not matched to a gene: 5. Germline V gene lookup returns CDR1 KGHSH and CDR2 LQKENI.

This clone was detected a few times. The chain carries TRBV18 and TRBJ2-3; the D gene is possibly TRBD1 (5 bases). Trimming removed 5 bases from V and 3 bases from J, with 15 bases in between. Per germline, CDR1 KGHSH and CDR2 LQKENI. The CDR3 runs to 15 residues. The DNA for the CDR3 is TGTGCCAGCTCATCCCAGGGTTTATCGACAGATACGCAGTATTTT. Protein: CASSSQGLSTDTQYF.

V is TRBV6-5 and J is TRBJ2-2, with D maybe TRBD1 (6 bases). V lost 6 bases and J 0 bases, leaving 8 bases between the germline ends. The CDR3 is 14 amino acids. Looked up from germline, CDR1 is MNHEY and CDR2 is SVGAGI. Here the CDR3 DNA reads TGTGCCAGCAGGACAGGAACGAACACCGGGGAGCTGTTTTTT. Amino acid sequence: CASRTGTNTGELFF.

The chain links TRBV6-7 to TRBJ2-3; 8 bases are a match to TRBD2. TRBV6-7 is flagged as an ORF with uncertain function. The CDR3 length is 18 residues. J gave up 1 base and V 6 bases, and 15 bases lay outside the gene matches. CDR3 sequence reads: CASSLRMIKRECTDTQYF. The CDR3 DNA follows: TGTGCCAGCAGCCTAAGGATGATCAAGCGGGAGTGCACAGATACGCAGTATTTT.

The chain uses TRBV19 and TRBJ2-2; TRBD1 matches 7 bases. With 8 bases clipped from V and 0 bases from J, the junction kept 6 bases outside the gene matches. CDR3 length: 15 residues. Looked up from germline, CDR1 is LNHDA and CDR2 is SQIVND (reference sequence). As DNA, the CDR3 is TGTGCCAGTGCGAGGGGGCCTTCGAACACCGGGGAGCTGTTTTTT. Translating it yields CASARGPSNTGELFF.

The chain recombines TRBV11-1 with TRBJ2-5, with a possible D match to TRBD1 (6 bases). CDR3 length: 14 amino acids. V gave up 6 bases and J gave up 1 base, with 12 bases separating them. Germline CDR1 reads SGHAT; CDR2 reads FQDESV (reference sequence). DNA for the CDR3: TGTGCCAGCAGTCCCCCAGGGGCCCAAGAGACCCAGTACTTC. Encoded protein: CASSPPGAQETQYF.

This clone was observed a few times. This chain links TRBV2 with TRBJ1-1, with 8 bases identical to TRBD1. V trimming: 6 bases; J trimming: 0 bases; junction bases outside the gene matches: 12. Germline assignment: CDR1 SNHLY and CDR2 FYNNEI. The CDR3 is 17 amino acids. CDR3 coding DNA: TGTGCCAGCAGGGATACAGGGGGACTGGGCATGAACACTGAAGCTTTCTTT. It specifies CASRDTGGLGMNTEAFF.

Here the CDR3 DNA reads TGCAGCGTGGAACCCGGACAGGGCAGAGACTATGGCTACACCTTC. It specifies CSVEPGQGRDYGYTF. The genes are TRBV29-1 and TRBJ1-2; 8 positions agree with TRBD1. V was pared by 6 bases and J by 3 bases, with 12 bases of the junction left unmatched. CDR1 and CDR2 from the germline V gene are SQVTM and ANQGSEA. CDR3 length equals 15 residues.